This TCR beta chain was recovered during a study of T cell changes during pregnancy in multiple sclerosis. Trimming took 1 base from V and 6 from J; bases not matched to a gene: 3. CDR1 and CDR2 (germline): LNHDA, SQIVND (reference sequence). The CDR3 covers 15 residues. This clone was found a few times. Produced via immunoSEQ multiplex PCR; TCRdb's table is partial and in-frame only. There are about 23,000 clones in the sample; around nine tenths occur only once, and around 7% lies in the top ten. This TCR came from a female donor with multiple sclerosis, enrolled in a pregnancy study. The chain joins TRBV19 to TRBJ1-2, with TRBD1 matching 12 bases. The material was CD8+ T cells from peripheral blood mononuclear cells, obtained in the first trimester of pregnancy. The CDR3 DNA sequence: TGTGCCAGTAGTATAGGGAGGGACAGGGGGCATGGCTACACCTTC. It translates to CASSIGRDRGHGYTF.